Listed below are T cell receptor beta chains from one sample, sequenced in a study of cytomegalovirus exposure and HLA in healthy donors. Sequenced by immunoSEQ multiplex PCR; TCRdb stores in-frame clones only, minus some. The sample includes about 94,000 clones, 7.5% to 8.5% seen only once; the top ten take 2% to 2.5%. Sequencing used PBMCs. The receptors shown here come from a man in his forties or fifties in good health and CMV-seronegative. Each CDR3 is given with its conserved first and last residue. Each record gives: J gene, clone size, V gene, D gene, CDR3 protein, CDR3 DNA. D genes are given only for firm matches. Rows may omit the clone size; those that give it use once, few, many or a size class.

J gene: TRBJ2-7; clone size: .; V gene: TRBV13; D gene: .; CDR3 protein: CASSLSAGYQPKSYEQYF; CDR3 DNA: TGTGCCAGCAGCTTAAGTGCAGGATACCAACCTAAGTCCTACGAGCAGTACTTC
J gene: TRBJ2-1; clone size: .; V gene: TRBV19; D gene: TRBD2; CDR3 protein: CASGKSSGSYNEQFF; CDR3 DNA: TGTGCCAGTGGGAAAAGTAGCGGGTCCTACAATGAGCAGTTCTTC
J gene: TRBJ1-1; clone size: few; V gene: TRBV29-1; D gene: .; CDR3 protein: CSALGRGGMNTEAFF; CDR3 DNA: TGCAGCGCACTGGGACGCGGAGGGATGAACACTGAAGCTTTCTTT
J gene: TRBJ1-5; clone size: .; V gene: TRBV5-8; D gene: .; CDR3 protein: CASSPIDSLSNQPQHF; CDR3 DNA: TGTGCCAGCAGCCCAATTGACAGCCTTAGCAATCAGCCCCAGCATTTT
J gene: TRBJ1-2; clone size: few; V gene: TRBV9; D gene: .; CDR3 protein: CASSVGRGEAGYTF; CDR3 DNA: TGTGCCAGCAGCGTAGGGCGAGGCGAGGCTGGCTACACCTTC
J gene: TRBJ1-1; clone size: few; V gene: TRBV5-1; D gene: .; CDR3 protein: CASSLTNHYTEAFF; CDR3 DNA: TGCGCCAGCAGCTTGACAAACCATTACACTGAAGCTTTCTTT
J gene: TRBJ1-1; clone size: few; V gene: TRBV6-5; D gene: .; CDR3 protein: CASMAGQSRTEAFF; CDR3 DNA: TGTGCCAGCATGGCCGGACAGAGTAGGACTGAAGCTTTCTTT
J gene: TRBJ1-2; clone size: .; V gene: TRBV5-1; D gene: TRBD1; CDR3 protein: CASSPTGTNRGYTF; CDR3 DNA: TGCGCCAGCAGCCCGACAGGGACAAACCGAGGCTACACCTTC
J gene: TRBJ2-7; clone size: once; V gene: TRBV9; D gene: TRBD1; CDR3 protein: CASSDPGQGSSSEQYF; CDR3 DNA: TGTGCCAGCAGCGACCCGGGACAGGGTTCTTCCAGCGAGCAGTACTTC
J gene: TRBJ1-2; clone size: few; V gene: TRBV29-1; D gene: TRBD1; CDR3 protein: CSVPSDRASNYGYTF; CDR3 DNA: TGCAGCGTTCCTTCAGACAGGGCTTCTAACTATGGCTACACCTTC
J gene: TRBJ2-2; clone size: .; V gene: TRBV12-1; D gene: .; CDR3 protein: CASSFGQVNTGELFF; CDR3 DNA: TGTGCCAGCAGCTTCGGACAGGTGAACACCGGGGAGCTGTTTTTT
J gene: TRBJ2-1; clone size: few; V gene: TRBV29-1; D gene: .; CDR3 protein: CSVEGGKVNEQFF; CDR3 DNA: TGCAGCGTTGAAGGAGGGAAGGTGAATGAGCAGTTCTTC
J gene: TRBJ2-7; clone size: few; V gene: TRBV11-3; D gene: .; CDR3 protein: CASGRGFDEQYF; CDR3 DNA: TGTGCCAGCGGACGGGGTTTCGACGAGCAGTACTTC
J gene: TRBJ1-1; clone size: few; V gene: TRBV5-1; D gene: .; CDR3 protein: CASSSTGHQDTEAFF; CDR3 DNA: TGCGCCAGCAGCTCGACGGGACACCAAGACACTGAAGCTTTCTTT
J gene: TRBJ2-1; clone size: .; V gene: TRBV5-1; D gene: TRBD2; CDR3 protein: CASSPGLAGGRGEQFF; CDR3 DNA: TGCGCCAGCAGCCCCGGACTAGCGGGGGGCCGAGGGGAGCAGTTCTTC
J gene: TRBJ1-2; clone size: .; V gene: TRBV28; D gene: .; CDR3 protein: CASSNYWGGSANYGYTF; CDR3 DNA: TGTGCCAGCAGTAACTACTGGGGGGGGTCAGCTAACTATGGCTACACCTTC